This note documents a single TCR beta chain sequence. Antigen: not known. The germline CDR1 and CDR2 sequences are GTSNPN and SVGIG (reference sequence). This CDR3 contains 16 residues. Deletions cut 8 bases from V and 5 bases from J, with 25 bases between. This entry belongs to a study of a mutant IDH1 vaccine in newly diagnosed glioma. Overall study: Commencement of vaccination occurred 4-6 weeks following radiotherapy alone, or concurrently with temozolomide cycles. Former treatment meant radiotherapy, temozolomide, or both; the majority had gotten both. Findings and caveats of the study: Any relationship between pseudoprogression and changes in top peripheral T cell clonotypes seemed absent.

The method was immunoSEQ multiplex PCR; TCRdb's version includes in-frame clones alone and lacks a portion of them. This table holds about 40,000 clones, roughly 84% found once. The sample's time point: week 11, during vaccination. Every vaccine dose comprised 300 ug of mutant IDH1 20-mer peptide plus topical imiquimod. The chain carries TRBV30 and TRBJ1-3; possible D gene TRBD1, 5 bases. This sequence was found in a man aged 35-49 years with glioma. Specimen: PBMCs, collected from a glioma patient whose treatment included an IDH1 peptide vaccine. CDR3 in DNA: TGTGCCCTTATCTGGGGGTCGGCCTCATTCAGAAACACCATATATTTT. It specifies CALIWGSASFRNTIYF.